Below, 12 T cell receptor beta chains from the same sample are listed, as sequenced in a study of T cells after yellow fever vaccination. Via MiXCR, TCRdb re-called the 5' RACE reads, giving one row per CDR3 protein. The sample records 450,000 to 550,000 distinct CDR3 sequences, 15% to 20% being singletons. The sequencing here drew on PBMCs, taken 15 days after the yellow fever booster vaccination. These receptors originate from a man in his thirties or forties who received the YFV17D yellow fever vaccine.

The chain is built from TRBV7-3 and TRBJ2-1; 7 nucleotides match TRBD2. Germline V gives CDR1 SGHTA, CDR2 FQGTGA. Losses at the gene ends were 2 bases for V and 2 bases for J; bases not matched to a gene: 6. The CDR3 runs 16 residues. In DNA, the CDR3 is TGTGCCAGCAGCTTACTGGCGGGAGCTACCTACAATGAGCAGTTCTTC. It is translated as CASSLLAGATYNEQFF.

This rearrangement joins TRBV24-1 to TRBJ2-5; TRBD1 might be the D (6 bases). The CDR3 has 13 amino acids. Germline V lookup: CDR1 KGHDR, CDR2 SFDVKD. Trimming pared 6 bases from V and 6 bases from J, leaving 13 bases between. The CDR3 here is CATSPAGEKTQYF. The CDR3 DNA reads as TGTGCCACCAGTCCGGCAGGGGAGAAGACCCAGTACTTC.

This chain links TRBV5-1 with TRBJ2-7; 10 bases align to TRBD2. V was pared by 3 bases and J by 0 bases, with 6 bases of the junction left unmatched. The length of the CDR3 is 16 residues. The germline V gene encodes CDR1 SGHRS and CDR2 YFSETQ. The CDR3 region is CASSSTPSGSSYEQYF. Here the CDR3 DNA reads TGCGCCAGCAGCTCCACCCCTAGCGGGAGCTCCTACGAGCAGTACTTC. Filled out from reference TRBV5-1 and TRBJ2-7, the complete variable domain reads KAGVTQTPRYLIKTRGQQVTLSCSPISGHRSVSWYQQTPGQGLQFLFEYFSETQRNKGNFPGRFSGRQFSNSRSEMNVSTLELGDSALYLCASSSTPSGSSYEQYFGPGTRLTVT.

The table lists this clonotype with a few counts. The chain couples TRBV12-3 or TRBV12-4 to TRBJ1-6; the D is unclear. V gave up 3 bases and J gave up 9 bases, with 6 bases separating them. This CDR3 has 12 amino acids. The DNA for the CDR3 is TGTGCCAGCAGTTTGGAGTTTTCACCCCTCCACTTT. Translation: CASSLEFSPLHF.

In DNA, the CDR3 is TGTGCCAGCAGTCCAACGATGTTCTATGAGCAGTTCTTC. As protein: CASSPTMFYEQFF. This rearrangement joins TRBV6-1 to TRBJ2-1, with D unresolved. The CDR3 totals 13 residues. The germline CDR1 and CDR2 sequences are MNHNS and SASEGT. The V end lost 5 bases, the J end lost 8 bases, and 13 bases lay between the germline ends.

The CDR3: CASSLARTSGYNEQFF. The CDR3 DNA follows: TGCGCCAGCAGCTTGGCCAGGACTAGCGGATACAATGAGCAGTTCTTC. The chain joins TRBV5-1 to TRBJ2-1; TRBD2 matches at 10 bases. CDR1 is SGHRS, CDR2 YFSETQ, per germline. The junction had 4 bases not matched to a gene; V was cut back by 0 bases and J by 4 bases. The CDR3 has 16 residues.

The chain joins TRBV27 to TRBJ2-1; the D gene is possibly TRBD2 (6 bases). The CDR3 spans 15 residues. CDR1 and CDR2 from the germline V gene are MNHEY and SMNVEV (reference sequence). Trimming left V 3 bases short and J 2 bases short, with 11 bases between. The CDR3 nucleotides are TGTGCCAGCAGTTTGTACGGGAGCGCCTACAATGAGCAGTTCTTC. Encoded protein: CASSLYGSAYNEQFF.

The chain employs TRBV27 and TRBJ2-3; tentatively, D is TRBD1 (6 bases). Germline V gene data show CDR1 as MNHEY and CDR2 as SMNVEV (reference sequence). With 7 bases removed from V and 0 bases from J, the gap between germline ends came to 14 bases. This CDR3 region has 15 residues. Written as DNA, the CDR3 is TGTGCCAGCAAAAGTTGGGGGCGAAGCACAGATACGCAGTATTTT. This gives the protein CASKSWGRSTDTQYF.

This chain joins TRBV20-1 and TRBJ2-1; possible D gene TRBD2, 6 bases. V was clipped by 3 bases and J by 8 bases, with 14 bases between them. Germline V gives CDR1 DFQATT, CDR2 SNEGSKA (reference sequence). This CDR3 contains 13 residues. The CDR3 loop is CSASGRSGDEQFF. The CDR3 DNA follows: TGCAGTGCTAGCGGGAGATCTGGCGATGAGCAGTTCTTC.

This clonotype was counted between two and nine times. The CDR3 loop is CASSWLGGGLTDTQYF. CDR3 in DNA: TGCGCCAGCAGCTGGCTCGGTGGAGGCCTCACAGATACGCAGTATTTT. The V gene is TRBV5-1, the J gene TRBJ2-3; a possible D gene is TRBD2 (5 bases). V was pared by 3 bases and J by 2 bases, with 16 bases between. CDR1 is SGHRS, CDR2 YFSETQ, per germline. The CDR3 consists of 16 residues.

The chain is built from TRBV7-3 and TRBJ2-1; 8 nucleotides line up with TRBD1. CDR3 size: 20 residues. The germline V gene encodes CDR1 SGHTA and CDR2 FQGTGA. After removal of 8 bases from V and 5 bases from J, the junction contained 26 bases not matched to a gene. CDR3 sequence reads: CASRPGGGPLLVPPNNEQFF. The CDR3 DNA sequence: TGTGCCAGCCGTCCAGGGGGCGGACCCCTACTAGTTCCCCCCAACAATGAGCAGTTCTTC.

This clonotype showed up many times. The chain links TRBV12-3 or TRBV12-4 to TRBJ1-3; D unclear. The V gene lost 8 bases and the J gene lost 6 bases, with 5 bases spanning the gap. The CDR3 runs to 10 residues. CDR3: CASGSNTIYF. The CDR3, as DNA: TGTGCCAGCGGATCAAACACCATATATTTT.